This T cell receptor beta chain is drawn from a study of vaccination effects on CD4 cells after COVID-19. CDR3 length: 16 residues. Trimming took 5 bases from V and 2 from J; bases not matched to a gene: 10. Looked up from germline, CDR1 is LNHNV and CDR2 is YYDKDF (reference sequence). The table came from immunoSEQ multiplex PCR; TCRdb's copy has only in-frame clones and leaves some out. The repertoire holds under 85,000 clones, 70% to 75% seen once, with 1.5% to 2% in the top ten. In regard to this clone: Its antigen is unknown.

Antigen-specific CD4+ T cells expanded by the ViraFEST assay with viral peptide pools were then sequenced. After roughly 11 days in culture, the CD4+ T cells were isolated. Absence of prior SARS-CoV-2 infection characterized the vaccine recipients, who showed negative nucleocapsid antibodies. A few million PBMC per well received about 9.6 IU/ml IL-2 and roughly 10 ug/ml peptides in culture. This material consisted of CD4+ T cells from PBMCs cultured with HCoV-229E spike peptides, taken before COVID-19 vaccination. This rearrangement joins TRBV15 to TRBJ2-3; 7 bases are shared with TRBD1. The TCR sequence derives from a human donor who received a COVID-19 vaccine. The CDR3 protein is CATSDRVGVVTDTQYF. In nucleotides, the CDR3 is TGTGCCACCAGCGACAGGGTTGGGGTGGTCACAGATACGCAGTATTTT.